Included here is one TCR beta chain sequence, with context. Data came from immunoSEQ multiplex PCR; TCRdb stores just in-frame clones and leaves some out. The sample contains around 32,000 clones, around 71% of which appear only once. The sample originates from a study of STAT5B mutations in CD4+ large granular lymphocyte leukemia. This receptor was taken from a human donor in good health. Sequencing used CD4+ T cells from blood buffy coats.

CDR3 loop: CASSEGGTSGVPDTQYF. Written as DNA, the CDR3 is TGTGCCAGCAGTGAAGGGGGGACTAGCGGGGTTCCAGATACGCAGTATTTT. The chain couples TRBV6-1 to TRBJ2-3, with 13 bases matching TRBD2. The CDR3 is 17 amino acids. Unmatched junction bases numbered 5, after V lost 1 base and J lost 4 bases. CDR1 is MNHNS and CDR2 is SASEGT in the germline V gene.